The 4 T cell receptor beta chains listed next were all sequenced from one sample in a study of blood T cell repertoires in COVID-19. Assay: immunoSEQ multiplex PCR; the TCRdb copy retains only in-frame clones and omits some. The sample contains roughly 240,000 clones, roughly four fifths of which appear only once. Sequenced input: PBMCs or T cells enriched from blood (not recorded which). These receptors were obtained from a woman aged 40 to 50 who had been exposed to COVID-19.

This sequence joins TRBV19 and TRBJ2-3; 9 bases fit TRBD2. The germline gives CDR1 LNHDA, CDR2 SQIVND (reference sequence). The CDR3 runs to 16 residues. The V and J ends lost 10 bases and 1 base, in that order; junction bases with no gene match: 12. CDR3 residues: CATTPFQRGGTDTQYF. The CDR3 coding sequence is TGTGCCACTACGCCCTTCCAGCGGGGGGGCACAGATACGCAGTATTTT.

V is TRBV7-8 and J is TRBJ1-5, with D uncertain. The CDR3 runs to 12 residues. Per germline, CDR1 SGHVS and CDR2 FQNEAQ. Trimming took 8 bases from V and 9 from J, leaving 14 bases between them. CDR3 sequence reads: CASGLRDGPQHF. The CDR3 region has the DNA TGTGCCAGCGGCCTCCGGGATGGGCCCCAGCATTTT.

A single count supports this clone. The J gene is TRBJ1-1, the V gene TRBV7-3; D may be TRBD1 (5 bases). The CDR3 has 16 residues. Germline values: CDR1 SGHTA, CDR2 FQGTGA. Trimming pared 0 bases from V and 5 bases from J, leaving 16 bases between. The CDR3 loop reads CASSLTNGGARTEAFF. The CDR3 DNA reads as TGTGCCAGCAGCTTAACTAATGGCGGGGCGAGGACTGAAGCTTTCTTT.

The J gene is TRBJ1-3, the V gene TRBV7-8; no clear D. The CDR3 is made up of 16 amino acids. Deletions cut 5 bases from V and 4 bases from J, with 18 bases between. Germline CDR1 SGHVS, CDR2 FQNEAQ. The CDR3 here is CASSGAKRIGGNTIYF. The CDR3 DNA sequence: TGTGCCAGCAGCGGAGCCAAACGTATCGGGGGAAACACCATATATTTT.